The sequence of this TCR beta chain was determined in a study of diagnostic markers for celiac disease (dated by TCRdb to 2019 to 2021). Going by frequency, this clonotype is large (0.1 to 1%); no count is logged. The specificity of this receptor is unknown. According to the germline V gene, CDR1 reads SNHLY and CDR2 reads FYNNEI. Including cysteine and phenylalanine, the CDR3 has 14 amino acids. No coding sequence is recorded. The sequencer was an Illumina MiSeq. Following TCRdb reprocessing, every CDR3 protein sequence forms one entry, and DNA is not provided. The table for this sample records 1,500 to 2,000 distinct CDR3 sequences. The ten top clones hold about 10% of the sample.

Specimen: either unsorted cells or a sorted T cell fraction (not recorded which). Recombination joined TRBV2 with TRBJ2-3. This clonotype was obtained from a human donor. This receptor carries the CDR3 CASSEGSATDTQYF.